Given below is one T cell receptor (beta chain) in context. Germline V CDR1 and CDR2: GTSNPN, SVGIG (reference sequence). The length of the CDR3 is 11 residues. This sample was included in a study of blood T cell repertoires in COVID-19. The method was immunoSEQ multiplex PCR; TCRdb's version includes in-frame clones alone and lacks a portion of them. The sample shows 25,000 or so clones, 65% to 90% of them seen only once. The receptor's source is a man in his 70s with active COVID-19. Sequencing was done on a sample of peripheral blood. The rearrangement uses TRBV30 and TRBJ2-4; no clear D gene. The CDR3, as DNA: TGTGCTGCGGTAGCCAAAAACATTCAGTACTTC. Protein sequence: CAAVAKNIQYF.